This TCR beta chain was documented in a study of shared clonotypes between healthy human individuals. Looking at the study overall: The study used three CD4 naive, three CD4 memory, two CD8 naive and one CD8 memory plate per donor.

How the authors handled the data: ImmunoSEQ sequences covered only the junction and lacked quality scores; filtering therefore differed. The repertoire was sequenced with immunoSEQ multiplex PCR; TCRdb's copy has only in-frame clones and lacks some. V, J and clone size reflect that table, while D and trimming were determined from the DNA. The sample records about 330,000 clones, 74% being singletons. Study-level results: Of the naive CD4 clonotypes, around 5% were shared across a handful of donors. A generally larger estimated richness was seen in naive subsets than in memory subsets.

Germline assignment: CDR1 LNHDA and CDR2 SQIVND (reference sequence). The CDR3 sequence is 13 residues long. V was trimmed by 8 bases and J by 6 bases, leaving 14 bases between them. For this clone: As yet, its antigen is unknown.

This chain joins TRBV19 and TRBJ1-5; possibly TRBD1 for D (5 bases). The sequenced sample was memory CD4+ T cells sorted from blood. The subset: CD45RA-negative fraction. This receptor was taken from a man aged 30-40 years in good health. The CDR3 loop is CASHGRARQPQHF. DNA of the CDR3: TGTGCCAGTCATGGCAGGGCACGTCAGCCCCAGCATTTT.